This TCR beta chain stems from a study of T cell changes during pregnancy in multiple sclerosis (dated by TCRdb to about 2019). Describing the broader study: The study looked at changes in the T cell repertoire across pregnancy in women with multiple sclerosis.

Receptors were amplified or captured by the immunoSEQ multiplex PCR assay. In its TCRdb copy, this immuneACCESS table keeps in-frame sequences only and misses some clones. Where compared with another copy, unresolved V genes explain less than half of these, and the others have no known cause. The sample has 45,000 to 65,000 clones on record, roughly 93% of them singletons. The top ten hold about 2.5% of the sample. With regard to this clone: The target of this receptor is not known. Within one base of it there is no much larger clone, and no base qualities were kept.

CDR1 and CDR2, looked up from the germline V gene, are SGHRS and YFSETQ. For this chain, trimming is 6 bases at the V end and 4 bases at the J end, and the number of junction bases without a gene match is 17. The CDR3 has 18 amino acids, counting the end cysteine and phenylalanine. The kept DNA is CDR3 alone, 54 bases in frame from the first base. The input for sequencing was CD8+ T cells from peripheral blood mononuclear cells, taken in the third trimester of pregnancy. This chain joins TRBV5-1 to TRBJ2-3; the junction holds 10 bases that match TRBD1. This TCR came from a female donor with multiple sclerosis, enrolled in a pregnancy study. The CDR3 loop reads CASNFRSRTGGRPDTQYF. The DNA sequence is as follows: TGCGCCAGCAATTTTCGTTCCAGGACAGGGGGGAGGCCAGATACGCAGTATTTT.